In its sample, the clone carrying this T cell receptor (beta chain) was seen a few times. The antigen remains unidentified. V was trimmed by 6 bases and J by 2 bases, leaving 19 bases between them. Germline loops: CDR1 SEHNR, CDR2 FQNEAQ (reference sequence). The CDR3 consists of 16 residues. The data originate from a study of vaccination and CD4 T cells after COVID-19. Study outcomes and limitations: The median SARS-CoV-2-reactive clonotype number increased from 21 to 38, without statistical significance.

Using its own MiXCR run on the PCR reads, TCRdb lists one record per CDR3 protein. The sample holds 15,000 to 17,000 distinct CDR3 sequences, approximately 66% seen once. This material consisted of CD4+ T cells from blood, taken after SARS-CoV-2 vaccination. This chain connects TRBV7-9 to TRBJ1-1, with D perhaps TRBD1 (6 bases). The sequence came from a human donor who had recovered from COVID-19. For the CDR3, the DNA is TGTGCCAGCAGTCTCGGAGGGGGGGCCCTAAACACTGAAGCTTTCTTT. This translates into CASSLGGGALNTEAFF. Filled out from reference TRBV7-9 and TRBJ1-1, the complete variable domain reads DTGVSQNPRHKITKRGQNVTFRCDPISEHNRLYWYRQTLGQGPEFLTYFQNEAQLEKSRLLSDRFSAERPKGSFSTLEIQRTEQGDSAMYLCASSLGGGALNTEAFFGQGTRLTVV.